Shown below are 26 T cell receptor beta chains from a single sample sequenced in a study of CD8+CD57+ T cells in acquired aplastic anemia. The template for TCR beta VDJ and CDR3 sequence profiling was genomic DNA. TCRdb fed the reads into MiXCR, producing one record per CDR3 protein. The data hold roughly 170,000 distinct CDR3 sequences, with roughly 50% observed a single time. Before being chosen for sequencing, patients had shown CD8+CD57+ cell expansion by flow cytometry. The specimen sequenced was sorted CD4+, CD8+, or CD8+CD57+ T cells (not recorded which) from PBMCs. These receptors came from a human donor with aplastic anemia.

The chain has TRBV27 and TRBJ1-1; D ambiguous. This CDR3 region has 14 residues. V was clipped by 5 bases and J by 5 bases, with 15 bases between them. In germline, CDR1 is MNHEY, CDR2 SMNVEV (reference sequence). The CDR3 bases are TGTGCCAGCAGTATCCGGCCCGTGGGGACTGAAGCTTTCTTT. Encoded protein: CASSIRPVGTEAFF.

V gene TRBV29-1 combines with J gene TRBJ1-1; a possible D gene is TRBD1 (5 bases). Germline V CDR1 and CDR2: SQVTM, ANQGSEA. This CDR3 comprises 10 residues. Trimming cost V 3 bases and J 10 bases, with 9 bases left between them. Written as DNA, the CDR3 is TGCAGCGTTGAGTCGGGGACAGCTTTCTTT. Translation: CSVESGTAFF.

The genes are TRBV6-1 and TRBJ2-7; maybe TRBD2 (7 bases). Germline assignment: CDR1 MNHNS and CDR2 SASEGT. The CDR3 covers 15 residues. Trimming took off 6 bases at V and 2 bases at J, with 17 bases between the two ends. In nucleotides, the CDR3 is TGTGCCAGCAGGACCGAAGGGGGGGCCGCCTACGAGCAGTACTTC. It specifies CASRTEGGAAYEQYF.

Notes on this clonotype: Given the absence of the conserved phenylalanine or tryptophan at the CDR3 end, a read error is likely. The DNA of the CDR3 is TGTGCCAGTACGGGGAACGCTGAAGCTTTCGTT. Amino acids: CASTGNAEAFV. The chain combines TRBV19 with TRBJ1-1, with unresolved D. CDR3 length: 11 residues. In germline, CDR1 is LNHDA, CDR2 SQIVND (reference sequence).

Worth noting for this clonotype: A much bigger clone sits one base away, suggesting this may be a read error. The chain has TRBV12-3 or TRBV12-4 and TRBJ1-5, with 8 bases lining up with TRBD1. The CDR3 runs 15 residues. The CDR3 nucleotides are TGTGCCAGCAGCTCCGGGACAGGAGCCAATCAGCCCCAGCGTTTT. Translating it yields CASSSGTGANQPQRF.

A single count supports this clonotype. J is TRBJ2-1 and V is TRBV5-1; the D gene is possibly TRBD1 (5 bases). The CDR3 totals 12 residues. Between the trimmed V and J ends, which lost 4 bases and 5 bases, there was a span of 7 bases. Germline V lookup: CDR1 SGHRS, CDR2 YFSETQ. CDR3: CASSRGDNEQFF. The CDR3 DNA follows: TGCGCCAGCAGCAGGGGCGACAATGAGCAGTTCTTC.

J is TRBJ2-3 and V is TRBV5-4; D is unresolved. Germline-derived CDR1 and CDR2 are SGHNT and YYREEE (reference sequence). CDR3 length: 12 amino acids. V was trimmed by 0 bases and J by 12 bases, leaving 11 bases between them. CDR3 residues: CASSLERSVQYF. CDR3 coding DNA: TGTGCCAGCAGCTTGGAGCGTTCCGTCCAGTATTTT.

This clonotype was counted between two and nine times. The chain has TRBV10-3 and TRBJ2-7; 7 bases map to TRBD1. The CDR3 sequence is 13 residues long. Germline V gene lookup returns CDR1 ENHRY and CDR2 SYGVKD. V lost 10 bases, J lost 7 bases, and 13 bases stayed unmatched. The CDR3 nucleotides read TGTGCCACCCACCGGGACAGCCCTTATGAGCAGTACTTC. It yields the protein CATHRDSPYEQYF.

This clonotype was counted at least ten times. The chain has TRBV10-3 and TRBJ1-5; TRBD1 agrees at 8 bases. V trimming: 11 bases; J trimming: 5 bases; junction bases outside the gene matches: 11. CDR1 ENHRY and CDR2 SYGVKD come from the germline V gene. This CDR3 is built from 14 residues. The CDR3 sequence: CASRPTGEDQPQHF. The CDR3 nucleotides are TGTGCCTCCCGACCGACAGGGGAAGATCAGCCCCAGCATTTT.

As regards this clonotype: The germline gene is not matched at one end of the junction; a read error may be the cause. The rearrangement joins TRBV15 to TRBJ1-1; 7 nucleotides line up with TRBD1. The CDR3 runs to 14 residues. Germline V gene data show CDR1 as LNHNV and CDR2 as YYDKDF (reference sequence). The CDR3 bases are TGTGCCACCAGCAGGGGCAGGGGGAACACTGTAGCTTTCTTT. Protein sequence: CATSRGRGNTVAFF.

The V call is TRBV7-2, the J call TRBJ2-5; no definite D call. The germline CDR1 and CDR2 sequences are SGHTA and FQGNSA. This CDR3 has 12 amino acids. With 7 bases removed from V and 2 bases from J, the gap between germline ends came to 8 bases. The CDR3 is CASKNYQETQYF. CDR3 nucleotide sequence: TGTGCCAGCAAAAACTATCAAGAGACCCAGTACTTC.

This chain links TRBV20-1 with TRBJ2-7, with TRBD2 matching 8 bases. Germline V gives CDR1 DFQATT, CDR2 SNEGSKA (reference sequence). The CDR3 is 15 amino acids. V dropped 1 base and J dropped 4; count of bases not matched to a gene: 9. CDR3 bases: TGCAGTGCTAGAGTGCCCCTAGCGGGCCAGTACGAGCAGTACTTC. Encoded protein: CSARVPLAGQYEQYF.

As to this clonotype: One end of the junction is discordant with germline, which a read error may explain. CDR3 loop: CVWSVPAGQPQHF. The CDR3 bases are TGTGTCTGGAGTGTACCTGCGGGTCAGCCCCAGCATTTT. V is TRBV30 and J is TRBJ1-5, with D unresolved. Germline CDR1 GTSNPN, CDR2 SVGIG (reference sequence). This CDR3 spans 13 amino acids.

V usage is TRBV20-1 and J usage is TRBJ2-1, with D uncertain. Germline V CDR1 and CDR2: DFQATT, SNEGSKA (reference sequence). The V end was cut by 5 bases, the J end by 9 bases, with 11 bases between. This CDR3 contains 11 residues. CDR3 residues: CSASNPAEQFF. The CDR3 coding sequence is TGCAGTGCTTCGAATCCAGCTGAGCAGTTCTTC.

Details on this clonotype: The CDR3 carries no conserved terminal phenylalanine or tryptophan, so it likely arises from a read error. The rearrangement joins TRBV10-2 to TRBJ2-7, with 8 bases matching TRBD1. Germline V CDR1 and CDR2: WSHSY, SAAADI. The CDR3 totals 15 residues. Trimming removed 2 bases from V and 1 base from J; junction bases left unmatched: 4. The CDR3 DNA sequence: TGCGCCAGCAGTGAGACAGGGGGAAGGTCCTACGAGCAGTACTCC. Protein product: CASSETGGRSYEQYS.

This sequence joins TRBV7-8 and TRBJ2-2; 8 bases align to TRBD1. The V gene end was trimmed by 10 bases and the J gene end by 4 bases; junction bases not matched to a gene: 5. The CDR3 covers 13 residues. Germline CDR1 is SGHVS and CDR2 is FQNEAQ. As DNA, the CDR3 is TGTGCCACAGCCGGGACAGGCACCGGGGAGCTGTTTTTT. It is translated as CATAGTGTGELFF.

The chain recombines TRBV11-1 with TRBJ2-7, with 7 bases that match TRBD1. The length of the CDR3 is 13 residues. V trimming: 8 bases; J trimming: 6 bases; junction bases outside the gene matches: 10. Germline V gives CDR1 SGHAT, CDR2 FQDESV (reference sequence). The CDR3 spells CASGETGPSEQYF. CDR3 coding DNA: TGTGCCAGCGGGGAGACAGGGCCATCCGAGCAGTACTTC.

The CDR3 DNA follows: TGCAGCGTTGCGCACAGCTCTGGAAACACCATATATTTT. This translates into CSVAHSSGNTIYF. The chain is built from TRBV29-1 and TRBJ1-3; D unresolved. CDR1 is SQVTM and CDR2 is ANQGSEA in the germline V gene. The CDR3 runs 13 residues. Trimming left V 4 bases short and J 0 bases short, with 7 bases between.

With respect to this clonotype: Since a much larger clone is just one base distant, this may be a read error. The V gene is TRBV23-1, the J gene TRBJ2-3, with 8 bases identical to TRBD2. TRBV23-1 is marked as an open reading frame, function uncertain. This CDR3 spans 17 amino acids. CDR3 residues: CASSHSEPTSGADTQYF. The CDR3, as DNA: TGTGCCAGCAGTCACTCGGAGCCTACTAGCGGAGCAGATACGCAGTATTTT.

V gene TRBV28 combines with J gene TRBJ2-2, with D tentatively TRBD1 (5 bases). This CDR3 spans 14 amino acids. CDR1 is MDHEN, CDR2 SYDVKM, per germline. The V end was cut by 3 bases, the J end by 4 bases, with 9 bases between. CDR3 loop: CASSLRQITGELFF. The CDR3 DNA sequence: TGTGCCAGCAGTTTGAGACAGATCACCGGGGAGCTGTTTTTT.

This clonotype appeared a few times. The J gene is TRBJ2-7, the V gene TRBV15; D gene ambiguous. Deletions cut 4 bases from V and 2 bases from J, with 6 bases between. This CDR3 spans 12 amino acids. Germline V gives CDR1 LNHNV, CDR2 YYDKDF (reference sequence). The CDR3 here is CATSMNPYEQYF. The DNA of the CDR3 is TGTGCCACCAGCATGAACCCCTACGAGCAGTACTTC.

A few counts support this clonotype. Here the CDR3 reads CASSPLGQGPHEQYF. As DNA, the CDR3 is TGTGCCAGTAGTCCCCTAGGACAGGGGCCGCACGAGCAGTACTTC. The chain employs TRBV19 and TRBJ2-7; 9 nucleotides align to TRBD1. In germline, CDR1 is LNHDA, CDR2 SQIVND (reference sequence). The junction had 10 bases not matched to a gene; V was cut back by 5 bases and J by 5 bases. CDR3 length equals 15 residues.

This chain joins TRBV20-1 and TRBJ1-2, with TRBD1 identical over 7 bases. V trimming: 5 bases; J trimming: 2 bases; junction bases outside the gene matches: 8. Germline CDR1 reads DFQATT; CDR2 reads SNEGSKA (reference sequence). CDR3 length: 14 residues. CDR3 sequence (DNA): TGCAGTGCTCTTAAAGGACAGGTCAACTATGGCTACACCTTC. This translates into CSALKGQVNYGYTF.

The chain combines TRBV24-1 with TRBJ2-5; D is possibly TRBD2 (6 bases). CDR3 size: 13 residues. V was trimmed by 7 bases and J by 7 bases, leaving 15 bases between them. Germline V gene sequence: CDR1 KGHDR, CDR2 SFDVKD. The CDR3 spells CATRAGPSATQYF. The CDR3 bases are TGTGCCACCAGGGCGGGACCGTCGGCGACCCAGTACTTC.

This clonotype was seen many times. The V call is TRBV6-2 or TRBV6-3, the J call TRBJ2-5, with 9 bases that match TRBD2. The CDR3 extends over 16 amino acids. V was pared by 1 base and J by 5 bases, with 8 bases of the junction left unmatched. Germline values: CDR1 MNHEY, CDR2 SVGEGT. The CDR3: CASSYLRGGATETQYF. The CDR3 DNA reads as TGTGCCAGCAGTTACTTACGCGGGGGGGCAACGGAGACCCAGTACTTC.

This clonotype was seen repeatedly, ten times or more. This rearrangement joins TRBV10-2 to TRBJ2-5; 8 nucleotides align to TRBD1. The V gene's germline CDR1 is WSHSY and CDR2 SAAADI. The CDR3 spans 14 residues. V lost 7 bases to trimming and J lost 4 bases; unmatched junction nucleotides: 8. The CDR3 is CASTTQGEGETQYF. Written as DNA, the CDR3 is TGCGCCAGCACTACACAGGGGGAAGGAGAGACCCAGTACTTC.